This T cell receptor (beta chain) emerged from a study of T cell responses to AZD1222 COVID-19 vaccine (dated by TCRdb to the early 2020s). Background on the whole study: TCR sequencing covered over 230 trial participants: nearly 210 given two doses of AZD1222 and 26 given two doses of MenACWY control vaccine. Trial participants were enrolled into age subgroups of 18-55, 56-69 and 70-plus years, which contained about 150, 28 and 57 TCR-sequenced participants, respectively. What the work shows at the level of the full study, not this receptor alone: Because no day 14 peak-response samples were available, the repertoires could be characterized only after the peak T cell response. Epitopes outside the regions mutated in the B.1.351 and B.1.1.7 variants were reportedly recognized by nearly half of the unique spike-specific TCRs. After two AZD1222 doses, both the breadth and the depth of spike-specific TCRs were significantly higher than at day 0 and than in MenACWY recipients. In the small 56-69-year group, the increase in depth fell short of significance, most likely because of low power. Participants were mostly white British, with more females than males. The authors suggested clonal diversity may have been underestimated. Conclusions about previously exposed vaccinees are limited, since just 6 or 7 AZD1222 recipients were seropositive for SARS-CoV-2 at baseline. The whole spike protein was spanned by vaccine-associated CD4 TCRs, and dominant responses were seen in regions 160-218 and 743-854.

Per the germline V gene (reference sequence), LNHDA is the CDR1 and SQIVND is the CDR2. The CDR3 holds 17 amino acids from the cysteine to the phenylalanine. Just CDR3 DNA is preserved here, 51 bases in frame from base 1. Trimmed from V: 6 bases; trimmed from J: 5 bases; junction bases lacking a gene match: 15. What the time point label conveys for this sample: about 28 days (+/-7) after the second vaccine dose. AZD1222 recipients whose second dose came at about 4 weeks and those whose second dose came at about 12 weeks were combined into one group, since spike-specific TCR depth and breadth did not differ between the two schedules. Samples from vaccinated people were obtained from the UK trials COV001 and COV002, which included a single-blind randomized controlled phase 2/3 trial of AZD1222 (ChAdOx1 nCoV-19) in healthy adults. For TCRbeta chain sequencing, PBMC samples were collected from trial participants at day 0 and at day 28 after the second dose.

The CDR3 regions of human TCRbeta chains were analyzed by immunosequencing. The original methods were these. TCRs in the repertoires were matched against a reference library of SARS-CoV-2-specific TCRs that had been generated with the MIRA antigen-specificity platform. Breadth was defined as the fraction of unique TCRs that were SARS-CoV-2-associated, and depth was defined as the fraction of total T cells that were SARS-CoV-2-associated. Each spike-specific TCR was assigned to its reactive spike region and to a CD4 or CD8 class using the MIRA data. Log10-transformed breadth and depth values were compared by one-way ANOVA with Sidak's multiple comparisons tests. The source is immuneACCESS, and TCRdb retained only in-frame sequences with V and J called. Part of the clones is not carried over; for the studies checked, unresolved V genes explain less than half of this, and the remainder is unexplained. For V, J and clone size, that table is used; D and trimming come from the DNA. The sample contains about 180,000 clones, 88% of them found a single time. The ten largest make up 11% of the sample.

Details on this clone: Which antigen it targets is not known. One base away there is no much larger clone; base qualities are not given.

This sequence uses TRBV19 and TRBJ2-5, and TRBD1 aligns with 10 junction nucleotides. The source material was peripheral blood, sampled 28 days after the second AZD1222 dose. This TCR derives from an adult who received the AZD1222 COVID-19 vaccine. The CDR3 region reads CASSKPAGTGDEETQYF. The DNA reads as follows: TGTGCCAGTAGCAAACCTGCCGGGACAGGGGACGAGGAGACCCAGTACTTC.